The clone carrying this T cell receptor beta chain was counted between two and nine times. Its antigen remains unknown. Starting from PBMCs, sorting isolated CD4+ and CD8+ T cells. The data originate from a study of CD8+ T cells in alopecia areata. Germline V lookup: CDR1 SQVTM, CDR2 ANQGSEA. V lost 4 bases and J lost 10, with 14 bases in between. The CDR3 length is 11 residues. RNA was extracted and reverse transcribed into cDNA as the sequencing template. The repertoire was sequenced with immunoSEQ multiplex PCR; TCRdb's copy has only in-frame clones and lacks some. This table holds approximately 130,000 clones, around 48% found once. Study results and caveats: For lesional scalp, especially alopecia totalis/universalis, clonality was higher than in normal scalp. Scalp data also include sequences from resident alphabeta T cells of normal skin. Possibly because of HLA-related factors, TCR sharing was less clear across patients than in mice.

The rearrangement joins TRBV29-1 to TRBJ2-7, with D perhaps matching TRBD2 (5 bases). The TCR was taken from a human donor with alopecia areata. Material: NKG2D-low CD8+ T cells sorted from blood. The CDR3 reads CSVVPPRAQYF. CDR3 nucleotides: TGCAGCGTTGTCCCCCCGCGGGCTCAGTACTTC.